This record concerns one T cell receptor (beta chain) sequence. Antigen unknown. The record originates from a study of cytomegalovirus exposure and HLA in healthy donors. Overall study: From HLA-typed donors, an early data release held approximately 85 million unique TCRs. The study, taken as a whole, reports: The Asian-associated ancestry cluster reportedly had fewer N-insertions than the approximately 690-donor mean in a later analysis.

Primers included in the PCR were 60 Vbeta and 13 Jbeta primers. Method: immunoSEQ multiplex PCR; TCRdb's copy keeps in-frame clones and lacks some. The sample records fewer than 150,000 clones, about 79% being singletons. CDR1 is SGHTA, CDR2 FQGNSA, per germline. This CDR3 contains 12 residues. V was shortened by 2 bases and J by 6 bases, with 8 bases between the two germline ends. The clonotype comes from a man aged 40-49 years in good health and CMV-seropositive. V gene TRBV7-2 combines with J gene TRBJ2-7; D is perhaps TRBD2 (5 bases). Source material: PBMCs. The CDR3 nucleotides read TGTGCCAGCAGCTTACTAGGGAGCGAGCAGTACTTC. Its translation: CASSLLGSEQYF.